This T cell receptor beta chain was documented in a study of identical twins. General study findings and limits: Insertion counts were lower in abundant cord blood beta clonotypes, a trend that memory repertoires did not show. Low generation probability was overrepresented in out-of-frame alpha sequences shared by twins. Within monozygotic twins, out-of-frame TCR alpha sharing was underestimated by the models.

The trim removed 5 bases at V and 3 bases at J, leaving 11 bases unmatched. Germline CDR1 and CDR2: DFQATT and SNEGSKA (reference sequence). The length of the CDR3 is 15 residues. Healthy Caucasians, and only they, were the donors. In this sample, this clonotype turned up a few times. Its specificity is not known. MiXCR, run by TCRdb on the 5' RACE reads, gives a single entry per CDR3 protein. The data show 200,000 to 250,000 distinct CDR3 sequences, roughly 13% seen once. These data were also filed under a second study, of yellow fever vaccine responses in identical twins.

The genes are TRBV20-1 and TRBJ2-3; 7 bases match TRBD2. The specimen sequenced was memory (CD45RO+) T cells sorted from blood. The TCR originated in a woman under 30 in good health. CDR3 nucleotides: TGCAGTGCTGACAAAGGGACTACCGAAACAGATACGCAGTATTTT. This translates into CSADKGTTETDTQYF.